Listed below are T cell receptor beta chains from one sample, sequenced in a study of blood T cells in healthy people across ages. TCRdb analysed the 5' RACE reads with MiXCR anew, one entry per CDR3 protein. Of under 1,100,000 distinct CDR3 sequences in the sample, about 23% were seen once. Another study also made use of these data, one on T cells of mothers and their children.

The sample consisted of blood. The source is a girl aged 2 to 9 in good health. The CDR3 runs from the conserved cysteine through the conserved F or W. Fields, in order: clone size, J gene, D gene, V gene, CDR3 DNA, CDR3 protein. The D gene is left open where the match is weak. Some rows mark clone size as missing; the rest say once, few, many or name a class of expanded clone.

few	TRBJ2-5	TRBD1	TRBV9	TGTGCCAGCAGCGATGGACAGGGCCTAAGCCAAGAGACCCAGTACTTC	CASSDGQGLSQETQYF
.	TRBJ2-1	.	TRBV7-2	TGTGCCAGCAGCTTTCTAGGCATGGGTGAGCAGTTCTTC	CASSFLGMGEQFF
.	TRBJ2-6	TRBD1	TRBV12-3/TRBV12-4	TGTGCCAGCAGTTCCTACCAGGGGGATGGGGCCAACGTCCTGACTTTC	CASSSYQGDGANVLTF
few	TRBJ1-2	.	TRBV14	TGTGCCAGCAGCCAAGTCGGCGGGACCTATGGCTACACCTTC	CASSQVGGTYGYTF
.	TRBJ2-1	.	TRBV29-1	TGCAGCGTTGAAGAAGCCGGGAATGAGCAGTTCTTC	CSVEEAGNEQFF
.	TRBJ2-7	.	TRBV12-3/TRBV12-4	TGTGCCATACGACAGAAAGGCGAGCAGTACTTC	CAIRQKGEQYF
.	TRBJ2-4	TRBD2	TRBV7-6	TGTGCCAGCAGCTCGACTAGCGGCGGGCTATTAAACATTCAGTACTTC	CASSSTSGGLLNIQYF
.	TRBJ2-7	.	TRBV12-3/TRBV12-4	TGTGCCAGCAGTTTTGGGCTCCACGAGCAGTACTTC	CASSFGLHEQYF
.	TRBJ2-3	TRBD2	TRBV13	TGTGCCAGCAGCTCCCCTCTAGCGGGGCGTAGCACAGATACGCAGTATTTT	CASSSPLAGRSTDTQYF
.	TRBJ2-1	.	TRBV20-1	TGCAGTGCTAGTAGGCAGGGTCGGGATGAGCAGTTCTTC	CSASRQGRDEQFF
.	TRBJ2-1	.	TRBV5-1	TGCGCCAGCAGCCTCGGGGGCGCCTATGAGCAGTTCTTC	CASSLGGAYEQFF
.	TRBJ2-3	.	TRBV11-2	TGTGCCAGCAGCTTAGAAGCGACGAGAACAGATACGCAGTATTTT	CASSLEATRTDTQYF
.	TRBJ2-1	.	TRBV7-3	TGTGCCAGCAGCTCCGATGGGGTACCTAACAATGAGCAGTTCTTC	CASSSDGVPNNEQFF
.	TRBJ2-1	TRBD2	TRBV28	TGTGCCAGCAGTTTAAAGTTGCCCCAGCGGGAGGGCTCCTACAATGAGCAGTTCTTC	CASSLKLPQREGSYNEQFF
.	TRBJ2-5	.	TRBV20-1	TGCAGTGCTAGTCAGGAGACGGACAGCCAAGAGACCCAGTACTTC	CSASQETDSQETQYF
.	TRBJ2-5	.	TRBV20-1	TGCAGTGCTAGGTTCGGAGAGACCCAGTACTTC	CSARFGETQYF
.	TRBJ2-1	.	TRBV29-1	TGCAGCGGAGACTACAGCTCCTACAATGAGCAGTTCTTC	CSGDYSSYNEQFF
.	TRBJ2-2	TRBD2	TRBV5-6	TGTGCCAGCAGCTTGGCCAGCGGGGGAGTGGCCGGGGAGCTGTTTTTT	CASSLASGGVAGELFF
few	TRBJ2-1	TRBD1	TRBV28	TGTGCCAGCAGTTCCATCACTCTTGAGGCGGGACAGGGCTGGAATGAGCAGTTCTTC	CASSSITLEAGQGWNEQFF
.	TRBJ2-1	.	TRBV6-1	TGTGCCAGCAGTGAGGGGGGCCACTCCTACAATGAGCAGTTCTTC	CASSEGGHSYNEQFF
.	TRBJ1-1	.	TRBV6-2/TRBV6-3	TGTGCCAGCAGTTACCTGGGGTCTGAAGCTTTCTTT	CASSYLGSEAFF
few	TRBJ2-7	.	TRBV7-9	TGTGCCAGCAGCTTTAGGTCAACCTACGAGCAGTACTTC	CASSFRSTYEQYF
few	TRBJ2-5	.	TRBV3-1	TGTGCCAGCAGGGTGGACAGAGAGACCCAGTACTTC	CASRVDRETQYF
few	TRBJ2-7	TRBD1	TRBV29-1	TGCAGCGTTAGAGGTTCAGGGGGCTACGAGCAGTACTTC	CSVRGSGGYEQYF
.	TRBJ2-1	.	TRBV20-1	TGCAGTGCTAGAGATAGGAGAGCGGGTACTGAGCAGTTCTTC	CSARDRRAGTEQFF
.	TRBJ2-1	.	TRBV29-1	TGCAGCGTTGAAGGGTCAGGCTGGACCCCGAGGAATGAGCAGTTCTTC	CSVEGSGWTPRNEQFF
few	TRBJ2-7	.	TRBV7-2	TGTGCCAGCAGCCCCATTCCGCGCTACGAGCAGTACTTC	CASSPIPRYEQYF
few	TRBJ1-1	.	TRBV6-5	TGTGCCAGCAGACCCTGGACCCCTAACACTGAAGCTTTCTTT	CASRPWTPNTEAFF
few	TRBJ2-4	.	TRBV28	TGTGCCAGCAATACCGGGACCCCGTGGAACATTCAGTACTTC	CASNTGTPWNIQYF
.	TRBJ1-3	.	TRBV12-3/TRBV12-4	TGTGCCAGCAGTTTTGAGGACTCTGGAAACACCATATATTTT	CASSFEDSGNTIYF
.	TRBJ2-7	.	TRBV7-3	TGTGCCAGCAGCTACCATGGGCAGGCTCACTACGAGCAGTACTTC	CASSYHGQAHYEQYF
few	TRBJ2-7	.	TRBV27	TGTGCCAGCAGCCTCGGACGTTCCTTGTTCGAGCAGTACTTC	CASSLGRSLFEQYF
few	TRBJ2-7	TRBD1	TRBV29-1	TGCAGGGGAGTAGAGGGGGACAGAGGTCACGAGCAGTACTTC	CRGVEGDRGHEQYF
few	TRBJ2-1	TRBD2	TRBV28	TGTGCCAGCACCGGGACTAGCGGGAGGGCCGGAACCCACAATGAGCAGTTCTTC	CASTGTSGRAGTHNEQFF
.	TRBJ2-7	TRBD1	TRBV20-1	TGCAGTGCTGTAAAAACAGGGGGCAGTTTCTACGAGCAGTACTTC	CSAVKTGGSFYEQYF
.	TRBJ2-5	.	TRBV28	TGTGCCAGCAGTTTAAGTCTCCCGACGGTTGAGACCCAGTACTTC	CASSLSLPTVETQYF
.	TRBJ2-1	.	TRBV28	TGTGCCAGCAGTTTAGAGGGGGGATGGTCTAAGCAGTTCTTC	CASSLEGGWSKQFF
once	TRBJ2-7	.	TRBV14	TGTGCCAGCAGCCCGTCTCTGGAGTACGAGCAGTACTTC	CASSPSLEYEQYF
.	TRBJ2-1	TRBD2	TRBV24-1	TGTGCCACCAGTGATTTAGGGGACTACTACAATGAGCAGTTCTTC	CATSDLGDYYNEQFF
.	TRBJ2-1	.	TRBV7-2	TGTGCCAGCAGCTTATCGCCGACAGGGAGGTATGAGCAGTTCTTC	CASSLSPTGRYEQFF
.	TRBJ1-5	.	TRBV29-1	TGCAGCGTTGATGCCTTGGTGTCCGCAGATACGCAGCATTTT	CSVDALVSADTQHF
many	TRBJ2-3	TRBD2	TRBV7-2	TGTGCCAGCAGCGTCACTAGCGGGGGTTCAGATACGCAGTATTTT	CASSVTSGGSDTQYF
.	TRBJ1-4	TRBD1	TRBV3-1	TGTGCCAGCAGCCTTTCCGGACAGGGGGGCGGGAAACTGTTTTTT	CASSLSGQGGGKLFF
.	TRBJ2-3	TRBD2	TRBV28	TGTGCCAGCAACCCTAATCTAGCGGCAGATACGCAGTATTTT	CASNPNLAADTQYF
.	TRBJ1-1	TRBD1	TRBV29-1	TGCAGCGTTACAGGGGTGGAGTTGTTGAACACTGAAGCTTTCTTT	CSVTGVELLNTEAFF
.	TRBJ2-2	.	TRBV2	TGTGCCAGCAAGGCGGGGACCCACACCGGGGAGCTGTTTTTT	CASKAGTHTGELFF
.	TRBJ2-5	TRBD1	TRBV14	TGTGCCAGCAGCCAGGGACAGTGGGTTAGGGAGACCCAGTACTTC	CASSQGQWVRETQYF
many	TRBJ2-2	.	TRBV4-3	TGCGCCAGCAGCCAAAGACTAGAGGCCACCGGGGAGCTGTTTTTT	CASSQRLEATGELFF
.	TRBJ2-7	TRBD1	TRBV28	TGTGCCAGCACTAAACTCCCCGGGACAGAAACCTACGAGCAGTACTTC	CASTKLPGTETYEQYF
.	TRBJ2-3	.	TRBV24-1	TGTGCCTCCGAGTCTGGGGATACGCAGTATTTT	CASESGDTQYF
.	TRBJ2-1	TRBD1	TRBV5-1	TGCGCCAGCAGCACTCAGACAGGGGAGTTCAATGAGCAGTTCTTC	CASSTQTGEFNEQFF
.	TRBJ2-1	.	TRBV5-6	TGTGCCAGCAGTTCCATGCGCGCCAGCTCCTACAATGAGCAGTTCTTC	CASSSMRASSYNEQFF
.	TRBJ2-4	.	TRBV7-2	TGTGCCAGCAGCTTAGCCGGGAATGCTGTCGAAAACATTCAGTACTTC	CASSLAGNAVENIQYF
.	TRBJ2-3	.	TRBV10-3	TGTGCCATCGGGGAAAGGCGGGAACAGGGATCAGATACGCAGTATTTT	CAIGERREQGSDTQYF
.	TRBJ2-2	.	TRBV20-1	TGCAGTGCTAGTCTGTTGGTGAACACCGGGGAGCTGTTTTTT	CSASLLVNTGELFF
.	TRBJ2-6	.	TRBV9	TGTGCCAGCAGCCCTCGGCCGGGACAAACTTACTCTGGGGCCAACGTCCTGACTTTC	CASSPRPGQTYSGANVLTF
few	TRBJ1-2	.	TRBV3-1	TGTGCCAGCAGCCAACTTGATGGCTACACCTTC	CASSQLDGYTF
few	TRBJ1-6	.	TRBV12-3/TRBV12-4	TGTGCCAGCAGTTTAGGGCAGGGGCTTGGGACACCCCTCCACTTT	CASSLGQGLGTPLHF